The 3 T cell receptor beta chains reported below all come from one sample, sequenced in a study of Ad26.COV2.S vaccination and SARS-CoV-2 variants. Some clones are missing from TCRdb's copy, which holds only in-frame ones; the method was immunoSEQ multiplex PCR. The sample carries around 450,000 clones, roughly nine tenths recorded once. Treatment specified: over 15 received Ad26.COV2.S at low or high dose, single or two shots; 5 received placebo; per-sample allocation not given. Repertoires come from day 63 after the first vaccine or placebo injection. The specimen was peripheral blood, collected in a trial of Ad26.COV2.S vaccine versus placebo. Receptor source: a person between 18 and 65 years old who received the Ad26.COV2.S COVID-19 vaccine or a placebo.

This clone was seen a few times. This chain links TRBV18 with TRBJ1-2, with D unresolved. This CDR3 comprises 15 residues. The germline CDR1 and CDR2 sequences are KGHSH and LQKENI. Trimming removed 1 base from V and 0 bases from J, with 9 bases in between. Written as DNA, the CDR3 is TGTGCCAGCTCACCACAGGGAATACCTAACTATGGCTACACCTTC. Translation gives CASSPQGIPNYGYTF.

In its sample, this clone was seen a few times. Within the sample, other DNA sequences also encode this same CDR3. This chain uses TRBV5-8 with TRBJ1-5; D perhaps matches TRBD1 (5 bases). The germline gives CDR1 SGHTS, CDR2 YDEGEE. This CDR3 comprises 15 residues. Trimming took off 0 bases at V and 4 bases at J, with 11 bases between the two ends. CDR3 sequence reads: CASSLGQKVNQPQHF. In nucleotides, the CDR3 is TGTGCCAGCAGCTTGGGACAGAAGGTAAATCAGCCCCAGCATTTT. Full variable domain (rest looked up from reference TRBV5-8 and TRBJ1-5): EAGVTQSPTHLIKTRGQQATLRCSPISGHTSVYWYQQALGLGLQFLLWYDEGEERNRGNFPPRFSGRQFPNYSSELNVNALELEDSALYLCASSLGQKVNQPQHFGDGTRLSIL.

The chain employs TRBV4-2 and TRBJ1-5; a possible D gene is TRBD1 (6 bases). Germline CDR1 is LGHNA and CDR2 is YNFKEQ. With 2 bases removed from V and 0 bases from J, the gap between germline ends came to 17 bases. There are 18 residues in the CDR3. CDR3 sequence: CASSQLRPGDHSNQPQHF. DNA for the CDR3: TGTGCCAGCAGCCAACTAAGGCCAGGGGACCATAGCAATCAGCCCCAGCATTTT.